In its sample, the clone carrying this T cell receptor (beta chain) was seen many times. The antigen is not known. The data stem from a study of CD8+CD57+ T cells in acquired aplastic anemia. At the level of the study: On average, sorted CD4+ and CD8+ cells gave 3.2 ug of DNA. Among healthy donors, CD4+ cells averaged approximately 11 million reads. General study points: A significant difference in CD8+ Simpson's diversity between patients and controls was not found.

Both TCR beta VDJ combination and CDR3 sequence profiling were carried out. Genomic DNA was the template for this profiling. TCRdb re-called the reads through MiXCR, storing one row per CDR3 protein. The table records hundreds of thousands of distinct CDR3 sequences, roughly 68% of them present only once. V shed 10 bases and J shed 3 bases, with 19 bases lying between them. CDR1 is LNHDA and CDR2 is SQIVND in the germline V gene (reference sequence). CDR3 size: 16 residues. The clonotype originates from a human donor in good health, serving as a control. The material sequenced was sorted CD4+, CD8+, or CD8+CD57+ T cells (not recorded which) from PBMCs. This sequence joins TRBV19 and TRBJ2-6; D possibly uses TRBD1 or TRBD2 (5 bases each). The CDR3 DNA sequence: TGTGCCACTCGGGGCAGGGAATTGAGTGGGGCCAACGTCCTGACTTTC. Amino acid sequence: CATRGRELSGANVLTF.